These T cell receptor beta chains were read from a single sample in a study of T cell responses to AZD1222 COVID-19 vaccine. The method was immunoSEQ multiplex PCR; TCRdb's version includes in-frame clones alone and lacks a portion of them. In the table there are 120,000 or so clones, about 90% of which are singletons. The specimen comprised peripheral blood, sampled on day 0 of AZD1222 vaccination. Receptor source: an adult in good health. Each CDR3 is given with its conserved first and last residue. A D gene is named only where the DNA matches it firmly. The size of a clone is reported for some rows only, either as once, few or many, or as a class for expanded clones.

d_call clone_size j_call v_call cdr3_aa cdr3_nt
NA NA TRBJ2-5 TRBV23-1 CASASRDTLQETQYF TGCGCCAGCGCCTCCCGGGACACCCTCCAAGAGACCCAGTACTTC
NA NA TRBJ1-2 TRBV12-3/TRBV12-4 CASSPGYGYTF TGTGCCAGCAGCCCAGGGTATGGCTACACCTTC
TRBD1 NA TRBJ1-1 TRBV2 CASSLGQGVTEAFF TGTGCCAGCAGTTTGGGACAGGGGGTCACTGAAGCTTTCTTT
NA NA TRBJ1-1 TRBV2 CASSWVGGMNTEAFF TGTGCCAGCAGTTGGGTGGGAGGGATGAACACTGAAGCTTTCTTT
NA NA TRBJ1-5 TRBV2 CASSAVGQPQHF TGTGCCAGCAGTGCCGTGGGTCAGCCCCAGCATTTT
NA NA TRBJ1-2 TRBV30 CAWSVGVYGYTF TGTGCCTGGAGTGTAGGCGTCTATGGCTACACCTTC
NA NA TRBJ2-7 TRBV7-7 CASSRDRFSYEQYF TGTGCTAGCAGCCGAGACAGATTTTCCTACGAGCAGTACTTC
NA once TRBJ2-5 TRBV5-1 CASSPISRGTPRGLGLPETQYF TGCGCCAGCAGCCCTATATCCCGCGGGACTCCGCGAGGGTTGGGCCTCCCAGAGACCCAGTACTTC
NA NA TRBJ1-6 TRBV6-1 CASSEQGDRSPLHF TGTGCCAGCAGTGAACAGGGTGATCGTTCACCCCTCCACTTT
NA few TRBJ1-1 TRBV19 CASSIRENTEAFF TGTGCCAGTAGTATAAGGGAGAACACTGAAGCTTTCTTT
TRBD1 NA TRBJ1-2 TRBV6-5 CASSYGGSGQVYGYTF TGTGCCAGCAGTTACGGAGGCAGCGGACAGGTCTATGGCTACACCTTC
NA NA TRBJ1-5 TRBV27 CASNPLGGLSNQPQHF TGTGCCAGCAACCCTTTGGGGGGATTAAGCAATCAGCCCCAGCATTTT
NA NA TRBJ1-4 TRBV5-1 CASSLWQGGEKLFF TGCGCCAGCAGCTTGTGGCAGGGTGGTGAAAAACTGTTTTTT
NA NA TRBJ1-3 TRBV9 CASSKQAPFSGNTIYF TGTGCCAGCAGCAAACAGGCCCCTTTCTCTGGAAACACCATATATTTT
NA NA TRBJ1-4 TRBV27 CASSWSQTNEKLFF TGTGCCAGCAGTTGGTCCCAAACTAATGAAAAACTGTTTTTT
NA NA TRBJ1-1 TRBV9 CASSVGWEHRTEAFF TGTGCCAGCAGCGTAGGGTGGGAGCACCGCACTGAAGCTTTCTTT
NA NA TRBJ1-5 TRBV19 CATCAGIARPQHF TGTGCCACCTGTGCGGGTATAGCGCGGCCCCAGCATTTT
NA once TRBJ1-1 TRBV5-6 CASSLRTEAFF TGTGCCAGCAGCTTAAGAACTGAAGCTTTCTTT
TRBD1 NA TRBJ2-1 TRBV7-6 CASSLIFQGAGGYNEQFF TGTGCCAGCAGCTTAATTTTTCAGGGGGCAGGGGGATACAATGAGCAGTTCTTC
TRBD2 NA TRBJ2-3 TRBV5-8 CASSSGLAGVGTDTQYF TGTGCCAGCAGCTCCGGACTAGCGGGGGTGGGCACAGATACGCAGTATTTT
NA few TRBJ2-7 TRBV7-9 CASSSGRGHPEGQYF TGTGCCAGCAGCTCGGGAAGGGGACACCCAGAAGGGCAGTACTTC
NA NA TRBJ1-2 TRBV7-9 CASSLGGVGGFDRYTF TGTGCCAGCAGCTTAGGGGGAGTCGGGGGATTCGATCGCTACACCTTC
TRBD1 NA TRBJ1-5 TRBV18 CASSPYGQGAGQPQHF TGTGCCAGCTCACCATACGGACAGGGGGCTGGTCAGCCCCAGCATTTT
NA NA TRBJ2-3 TRBV10-3 CAISGGAQGRGTDTQYF TGTGCCATCAGTGGGGGGGCGCAGGGGCGAGGCACAGATACGCAGTATTTT
NA NA TRBJ2-1 TRBV15 CATSSLRGGSVDEQFF TGTGCCACCAGCTCGCTTAGGGGGGGATCGGTAGATGAGCAGTTCTTC